This is a list of T cell receptor beta chains from one sample in a study of radiotherapy plus CTLA-4 blockade in lung cancer. Sequencing used immunoSEQ multiplex PCR; TCRdb keeps in-frame clones, though not all of them. Of roughly 98,000 clones in the sample, about four fifths were seen once. Here the sequenced sample was peripheral blood, taken from a patient treated with radiotherapy plus ipilimumab. The receptor set was obtained from a human donor with non-small cell lung cancer that progressed on radiotherapy plus ipilimumab. The CDR3 runs from the conserved cysteine through the conserved F or W. D genes are given only for firm matches. Some rows have no size entry. The others give once, few or many, or a class for an expanded clone.

j_call d_call v_call clone_size cdr3_aa cdr3_nt
TRBJ2-5 TRBD2 TRBV5-1 . CASSFSEKGGGRDKTQYF TGCGCCAGCAGCTTCTCCGAAAAAGGCGGCGGGAGGGATAAGACCCAGTACTTC
TRBJ1-5 TRBD1 TRBV28 . CASRATGGRGQPQHF TGTGCCAGCAGGGCTACAGGGGGAAGGGGGCAGCCCCAGCATTTT
TRBJ2-5 TRBD2 TRBV29-1 . CSGGLAGGPGETQYF TGCAGCGGTGGACTAGCGGGGGGCCCAGGGGAGACCCAGTACTTC
TRBJ1-3 TRBD1 TRBV4-2 . CASSQERPGGGNTIYF TGTGCCAGCAGCCAAGAACGTCCAGGGGGAGGAAACACCATATATTTT
TRBJ2-1 TRBD2 TRBV5-5 once CASSLDPGLAAHDEQFF TGTGCCAGCAGCTTAGACCCGGGACTAGCGGCCCATGATGAGCAGTTCTTC
TRBJ1-4 TRBD1 TRBV7-9 . CASSLQGAHGEKLFF TGTGCCAGCAGCTTACAGGGGGCTCATGGTGAAAAACTGTTTTTT
TRBJ2-5 . TRBV11-3 . CASSLDPLIGRGWETQYF TGTGCCAGCAGCTTAGATCCCCTTATCGGGAGAGGTTGGGAGACCCAGTACTTC
TRBJ2-5 . TRBV5-1 . CASSNGGEQYF TGCGCCAGCAGCAATGGTGGGGAGCAGTACTTC
TRBJ2-5 TRBD2 TRBV27 . CASSIRLAGGRETQYF TGTGCCAGCAGTATCCGACTAGCGGGAGGGCGAGAGACCCAGTACTTC
TRBJ2-5 . TRBV5-4 . CASSPGTHQETQYF TGTGCCAGCAGTCCCGGGACCCACCAAGAGACCCAGTACTTC
TRBJ2-1 . TRBV4-1 . CASSQDRTMIREFF TGCGCCAGCAGCCAAGATCGGACTATGATAAGGGAGTTCTTC
TRBJ2-7 . TRBV15 . CATSRDQESYEQYF TGTGCCACCAGCAGAGATCAGGAATCCTACGAGCAGTACTTC
TRBJ1-1 . TRBV9 . CASSSWNTEAFF TGTGCCAGCAGCTCGTGGAACACTGAAGCTTTCTTT
TRBJ2-5 . TRBV13 . CASSSPQDRGTQYF TGTGCCAGCAGCTCCCCCCAGGACCGGGGGACCCAGTACTTC
TRBJ2-7 . TRBV11-2 once CASSLGRPYEQYF TGTGCCAGCAGCTTAGGGCGGCCCTACGAGCAGTACTTC
TRBJ1-2 . TRBV7-8 . CASSLQGNGYTF TGTGCCAGCAGCTTACAGGGTAATGGCTACACCTTC
TRBJ2-7 TRBD2 TRBV11-2 . CASSPLRLAGVNYEQYF TGTGCCAGCAGTCCCCTCAGACTAGCGGGAGTGAACTACGAGCAGTACTTC
TRBJ2-3 . TRBV5-1 . CASGAVSTDTQYF TGCGCCAGCGGTGCCGTAAGCACAGATACGCAGTATTTT
TRBJ1-2 TRBD1 TRBV7-9 few CASSRTGDYTF TGTGCCAGCAGCCGCACAGGGGACTACACCTTC
TRBJ1-4 TRBD1 TRBV18 . CASSPPGTGISKKLFF TGTGCCAGCTCACCACCGGGGACAGGGATTTCGAAAAAACTGTTTTTT
TRBJ1-1 . TRBV18 . CASSPMGNTEAFF TGTGCCAGCTCACCTATGGGGAACACTGAAGCTTTCTTT
TRBJ2-7 . TRBV23-1 few CASNSYEQYF TGCGCCAGCAACAGCTACGAGCAGTACTTC
TRBJ2-7 . TRBV5-4 . CASSLGSGRYEQYF TGTGCCAGCAGCTTGGGGTCAGGTCGATACGAGCAGTACTTC
TRBJ2-7 TRBD1 TRBV28 . CASSLVGTGLGEQYF TGTGCCAGCAGTTTGGTTGGGACAGGCTTGGGCGAGCAGTACTTC
TRBJ1-2 TRBD1 TRBV4-2 . CASSQATGLGYGYTF TGTGCCAGCAGCCAGGCGACAGGGTTAGGCTATGGCTACACCTTC
TRBJ1-5 . TRBV30 . CAWSDPGGAPHF TGTGCCTGGAGTGACCCCGGTGGCGCACCGCATTTT
TRBJ2-7 . TRBV10-2 medium-sized CASSAGPEQYF TGCGCCAGCAGTGCAGGGCCCGAGCAGTACTTC
TRBJ1-2 . TRBV18 . CASSLDRKYGYTF TGTGCCAGCTCTCTTGACAGGAAATATGGCTACACCTTC
TRBJ2-7 . TRBV7-2 . CASSLTGSSYEQYF TGTGCCAGCAGCTTAACCGGTTCCTCCTACGAGCAGTACTTC
TRBJ1-5 . TRBV19 . CASSRVFNQPQHF TGTGCCAGTAGCCGGGTCTTCAATCAGCCCCAGCATTTT
TRBJ1-2 . TRBV9 . CASSVEQGYGYTF TGTGCCAGCAGCGTGGAACAGGGCTATGGCTACACCTTC
TRBJ2-4 . TRBV19 . CASSITGQIAKNIQYF TGTGCCAGTAGTATAACAGGACAGATAGCCAAAAACATTCAGTACTTC
TRBJ2-3 TRBD2 TRBV4-1 . CASSQDKGLAGGFSTDTQYF TGCGCCAGCAGCCAAGATAAAGGACTAGCGGGGGGATTTAGCACAGATACGCAGTATTTT
TRBJ1-2 . TRBV6-5 . CASSYGGKNYGYTF TGTGCCAGCAGTTACGGGGGGAAGAACTATGGCTACACCTTC
TRBJ1-1 TRBD1 TRBV4-1 . CASSHADRANTEAFF TGCGCCAGCAGCCATGCCGACAGGGCGAACACTGAAGCTTTCTTT
TRBJ2-7 . TRBV6-5 . CASSSRTSKGIFEQYF TGTGCCAGCAGTTCCCGGACGTCTAAAGGGATTTTCGAGCAGTACTTC
TRBJ1-5 . TRBV28 . CASSFRQPQHF TGTGCCAGCAGTTTCCGGCAGCCCCAGCATTTT
TRBJ2-7 TRBD2 TRBV6-5 . CASSLGTRVDEQYF TGTGCCAGCAGTCTCGGGACTAGGGTCGACGAGCAGTACTTC
TRBJ1-4 . TRBV7-9 . CASSLDLGRSEKLFF TGTGCCAGCAGCTTAGATTTGGGGAGGTCTGAAAAACTGTTTTTT
TRBJ2-5 TRBD2 TRBV28 . CATGEGIKTQYF TGTGCCACGGGGGAGGGAATAAAGACCCAGTACTTC
TRBJ1-6 . TRBV2 . CAASRDSPLHF TGTGCCGCCAGTAGGGATTCACCCCTCCACTTT
TRBJ1-1 TRBD1 TRBV5-1 . CASSLAPWTGNTEAFF TGCGCCAGCAGCTTGGCCCCCTGGACAGGGAACACTGAAGCTTTCTTT
TRBJ2-2 . TRBV7-9 few CASSLVPSGVGPGELFF TGTGCCAGCAGCTTAGTCCCATCGGGAGTCGGTCCCGGGGAGCTGTTTTTT
TRBJ1-3 TRBD1 TRBV9 . CASSVRTGSGNTIYF TGTGCCAGCAGCGTACGGACAGGGTCAGGAAACACCATATATTTT
TRBJ1-5 . TRBV6-6 . CASSYSGSNQPQHF TGTGCCAGCAGTTACTCAGGGAGCAATCAGCCCCAGCATTTT